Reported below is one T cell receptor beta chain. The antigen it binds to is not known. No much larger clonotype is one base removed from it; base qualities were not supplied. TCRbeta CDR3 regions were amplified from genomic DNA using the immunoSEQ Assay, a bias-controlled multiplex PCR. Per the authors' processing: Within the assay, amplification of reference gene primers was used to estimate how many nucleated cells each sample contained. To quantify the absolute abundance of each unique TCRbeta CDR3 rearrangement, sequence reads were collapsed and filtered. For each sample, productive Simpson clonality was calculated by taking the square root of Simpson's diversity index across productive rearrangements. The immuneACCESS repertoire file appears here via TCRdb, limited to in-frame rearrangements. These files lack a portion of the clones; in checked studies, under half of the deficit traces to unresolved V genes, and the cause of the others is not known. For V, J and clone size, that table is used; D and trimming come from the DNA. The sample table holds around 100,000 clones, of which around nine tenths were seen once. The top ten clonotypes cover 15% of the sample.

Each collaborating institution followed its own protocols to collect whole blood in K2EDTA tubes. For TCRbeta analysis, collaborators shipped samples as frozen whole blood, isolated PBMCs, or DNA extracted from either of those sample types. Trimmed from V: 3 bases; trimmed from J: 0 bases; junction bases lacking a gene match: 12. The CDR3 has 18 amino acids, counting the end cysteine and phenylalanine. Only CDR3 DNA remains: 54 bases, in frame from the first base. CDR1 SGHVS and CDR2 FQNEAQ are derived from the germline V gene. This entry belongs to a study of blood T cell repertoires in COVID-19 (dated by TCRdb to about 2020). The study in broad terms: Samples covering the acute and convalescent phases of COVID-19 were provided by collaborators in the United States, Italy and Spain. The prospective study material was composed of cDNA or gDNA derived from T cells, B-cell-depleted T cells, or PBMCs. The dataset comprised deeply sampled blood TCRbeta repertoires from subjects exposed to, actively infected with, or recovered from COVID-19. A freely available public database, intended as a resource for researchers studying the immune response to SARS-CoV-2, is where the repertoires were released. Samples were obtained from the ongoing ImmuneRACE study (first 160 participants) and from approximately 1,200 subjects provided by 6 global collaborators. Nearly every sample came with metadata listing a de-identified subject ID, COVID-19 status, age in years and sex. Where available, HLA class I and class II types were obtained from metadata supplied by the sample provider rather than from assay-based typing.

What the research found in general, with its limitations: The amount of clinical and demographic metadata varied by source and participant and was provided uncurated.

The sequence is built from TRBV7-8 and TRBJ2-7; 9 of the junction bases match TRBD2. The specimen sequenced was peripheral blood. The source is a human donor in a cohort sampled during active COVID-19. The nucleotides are TGTGCCAGCAGCTTGAGTAGCGGGGGCCATAAATCCTCCTACGAGCAGTACTTC. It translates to CASSLSSGGHKSSYEQYF.